This section outlines one T cell receptor (beta chain) sequence together with its context. Antigen: not known. Germline CDR1 is SGHDT and CDR2 is YYEEEE. The V end was cut by 0 bases, the J end by 4 bases, with 13 bases between. The CDR3 contains 15 residues. This sample was included in a study of PD-1 blockade in classical Hodgkin lymphoma. Study in general: The nivolumab dose that patients received was 3 mg/kg, given intravenously every 2 weeks.

General study findings and limits: Whereas CD4+ TCR diversity had risen significantly by C4D1, CD8+ TCR diversity had not.

After autologous stem cell transplantation all patients relapsed, and prior brentuximab vedotin exposure differed between cohorts. Progressive disease, partial response or complete response was each patient's best response. Sequencing used immunoSEQ multiplex PCR; TCRdb keeps in-frame clones, though not all of them. The sample includes about 110,000 clones, 89% of them seen just once. The sequencing here drew on peripheral blood mononuclear cells (PBMCs), taken before the second cycle of nivolumab. V gene TRBV5-6 combines with J gene TRBJ1-2; D is unresolved. This sequence was found in a human donor with classical Hodgkin lymphoma. The CDR3 is CASSLAAAGSYGYTF. In nucleotides, the CDR3 is TGTGCCAGCAGCTTGGCCGCGGCGGGGAGCTATGGCTACACCTTC.